This entry is about one TCR beta chain. Its target is not known. Cultured CD4+ T-cell DNA underwent Oncomine TCR Beta short-read sequencing. TCRdb passed the PCR reads through MiXCR, listing each CDR3 protein once. The sample has about 17,000 distinct CDR3 sequences, more than 40% seen once. The data are from a study of vaccination and CD4 T cells after COVID-19. Background on the study: Control cultures, each given a CEFX pool, an HIV-1 Nef pool, or no peptide, were included.

The germline V gene encodes CDR1 MNHEY and CDR2 SVGAGI. This CDR3 comprises 15 residues. Trimming cost V 2 bases and J 0 bases, with 10 bases left between them. Noted treatment: roughly 11-day PBMC culture with coronavirus spike peptide pools or control peptides (ViraFEST assay). The starting material was CD4+ T cells from blood, cultured in vitro, obtained before SARS-CoV-2 vaccination. This TCR came from a human donor who had recovered from COVID-19. This chain uses TRBV6-5 with TRBJ1-1, with D tentatively TRBD1 (5 bases). The CDR3 DNA reads TGTGCCAGCAGTTACGGTCCAGGGATGAACACTGAAGCTTTCTTT. This translates into CASSYGPGMNTEAFF.